This is a list of T cell receptor beta chains from one sample in a study of regulatory T cells in long-lasting Graves disease. TCRdb recomputed calls from the multiplex PCR reads with MiXCR, one row per CDR3 protein. The repertoire holds a few hundred thousand distinct CDR3 sequences, with around a fifth as singletons. This material consisted of peripheral blood mononuclear cells (PBMCs), taken when the disease was refractory, from a patient treated with antithyroid drugs. The receptors were gathered from a female donor with Graves disease. Both conserved end residues are part of each CDR3. The order of the fields is D gene, V gene, J gene, CDR3 length, clone size, CDR3 DNA, CDR3 protein. A D gene is named only where the DNA matches it firmly. Only part of the rows carry a size: once, few, many, or a class if the clone is expanded.

TRBD1	TRBV2	TRBJ1-2	14	NA	TGTGCCACCGATCCCGGGACAGGGAACTATGGCTACACCTTC	CATDPGTGNYGYTF
NA	TRBV5-1	TRBJ1-3	14	NA	TGCGCCAGCAGCTTGGTTGGGATTGGAAACACCATATATTTT	CASSLVGIGNTIYF
TRBD1	TRBV11-3	TRBJ1-1	13	few	TGTGCCAGCAGCATCAGAACAGGGGTTGAAGCTTTCTTT	CASSIRTGVEAFF
NA	TRBV6-5	TRBJ1-3	14	NA	TGTGCCAGCAGTTCGAGAGGGCAAGGAAACACCATATATTTT	CASSSRGQGNTIYF
NA	TRBV3-1	TRBJ1-1	11	many	TGTGCCAGCAGCCAAGATGATAGGGCTTTCTTT	CASSQDDRAFF
NA	TRBV28	TRBJ2-7	14	many	TGTGCCAGCAGTTGGAGGGACGGCTCCTACGAGCAGTACTTC	CASSWRDGSYEQYF
TRBD1	TRBV10-3	TRBJ2-7	15	NA	TGTGCCATCAGTAGCGACAGGGCCATCTCCTACGAGCAGTACTTC	CAISSDRAISYEQYF
TRBD1	TRBV28	TRBJ1-2	16	many	TGTGCCAGCAGGCTGTACCCGGGACAGGCGGGGAATGGCTACACCTTC	CASRLYPGQAGNGYTF
NA	TRBV16	TRBJ2-5	17	once	TGTGCCAGCAGCCAATCGAGGCTTTTTAGCTCCTACAATGAGCAGTACTTC	CASSQSRLFSSYNEQYF
NA	TRBV27	TRBJ1-5	17	many	TGTGCCAGCAGTTTAGTTCCCCGGCGGTTTAGCAATCAGCCCCAGCATTTT	CASSLVPRRFSNQPQHF
NA	TRBV28	TRBJ2-7	14	few	TGTGCCAGCGGAGTACAGGGCAGCTCCTACGAGCAGTACTTC	CASGVQGSSYEQYF
TRBD1	TRBV20-1	TRBJ1-2	12	many	TGCAGTGCCACCGGGACAGAGTATGGCTACACCTTC	CSATGTEYGYTF
TRBD1	TRBV19	TRBJ1-6	15	few	TGTGCCAGTAGTACCGGACAGGGGGTGGGTTCACCCCTCCACTTT	CASSTGQGVGSPLHF
TRBD1	TRBV12-3/TRBV12-4	TRBJ2-5	14	many	TGTGCCAGCAGTTTTCAGGGGGCCAGCGAGACCCAGTACTTC	CASSFQGASETQYF
NA	TRBV11-2	TRBJ2-5	13	many	TGTGCCAGCAGCTACAGGACACAAGAGACCCAGTACTTC	CASSYRTQETQYF
NA	TRBV27	TRBJ1-4	15	NA	TGTGCCAGCAGTCCCTACACGATGGCTAATGAAAAACTGTTTTTT	CASSPYTMANEKLFF
NA	TRBV28	TRBJ1-2	16	many	TGTGCCAGCAGTGGCGAAACCGGGACAACTCCATATGGCTACACCTTC	CASSGETGTTPYGYTF
TRBD2	TRBV27	TRBJ2-1	16	few	TGTGCCAGCAGTTTACAGACTAGCGGATCCTACAATGAGCAGTTCTTC	CASSLQTSGSYNEQFF
NA	TRBV3-1	TRBJ1-2	14	many	TGTGCCAGCACCCGGGACGGAAGTAACTATGGCTACACCTTC	CASTRDGSNYGYTF
TRBD1	TRBV3-1	TRBJ1-5	20	NA	TGTGCCAGCAGCCAAGATTTAGTGGGGACAGGGGGCTATAGCAATCAGCCCCAGCATTTT	CASSQDLVGTGGYSNQPQHF
TRBD2	TRBV28	TRBJ2-3	18	NA	TGTGCCAGCAGCGACATCCGCCAATTAGCGGGAAGCACAGATACGCAGTATTTT	CASSDIRQLAGSTDTQYF
NA	TRBV7-9	TRBJ2-6	20	NA	TGTGCCAGCAGTCGAAATGTCATCCCAGGGTACAACTCTGGGGCCAACGTCCTGACTTTC	CASSRNVIPGYNSGANVLTF
NA	TRBV19	TRBJ1-4	13	NA	TGTGCCAGTAAGAACCTGGGATGGGAAAAACTGTTTTTT	CASKNLGWEKLFF
NA	TRBV15	TRBJ1-2	13	many	TGTGCCACCAGCAGAGAAGAGAGGTGGAGCTACACCTTC	CATSREERWSYTF
TRBD2	TRBV6-5	TRBJ2-3	17	few	TGTGCCAGCAGTTACTCGATTGCGGGGGGGGACACAGATACGCAGTATTTT	CASSYSIAGGDTDTQYF
TRBD2	TRBV19	TRBJ2-7	16	NA	TGTGCCAGTAGTATAGACTCCCGACTAGCCCTCTACGAGCAGTACTTC	CASSIDSRLALYEQYF
TRBD1	TRBV28	TRBJ2-7	16	many	TGTGCCAGCAGTTTAATCTACAGGGACAGGGGGGGACAGCAGTACTTC	CASSLIYRDRGGQQYF
NA	TRBV19	TRBJ1-5	18	NA	TGTGCCAGTAGTACCCCACTTGGGGGGGTAGCGAGCAATCAGCCCCAGCATTTT	CASSTPLGGVASNQPQHF
NA	TRBV2	TRBJ2-1	15	NA	TGTGCCAGCAGTGATGCAGGGGGGCGACCTAGTGAGCAGTTCTTC	CASSDAGGRPSEQFF
NA	TRBV5-5	TRBJ1-1	14	NA	TGTGCCAGCAGCTTGGGGGGGCAGGACACTGAAGCTTTCTTT	CASSLGGQDTEAFF
NA	TRBV6-5	TRBJ1-3	18	NA	TGTGCCAGCAGTTACTCGTCCCCTACCCCTCCATCTGGAAACACCATATATTTT	CASSYSSPTPPSGNTIYF
TRBD1	TRBV5-1	TRBJ2-5	15	NA	TGCGCCAGCAGCGGGGGGACAGGCCCGGAAGAGACCCAGTACTTC	CASSGGTGPEETQYF
NA	TRBV20-1	TRBJ2-5	14	many	TGCAGTGCTAGTGAGTTCTTGAACCCAGAGACCCAGTACTTC	CSASEFLNPETQYF
TRBD1	TRBV12-3/TRBV12-4	TRBJ2-7	15	few	TGTGCCAGCAGTTCATCGGGGACAGGGGGTAACGAGCAGTACTTC	CASSSSGTGGNEQYF
NA	TRBV5-6	TRBJ1-6	13	NA	TGTGCCAGCAGTTACCCAGGGACATCACCCCTCCACTTT	CASSYPGTSPLHF
TRBD1	TRBV29-1	TRBJ1-1	13	few	TGCAGCGTCAAGGGACAGGGGGGCACTGAAGCTTTCTTT	CSVKGQGGTEAFF
NA	TRBV5-1	TRBJ2-7	14	few	TGCGCCAGCAGCTTGGAGGGCTTTTCCGACGAGCAGTACTTC	CASSLEGFSDEQYF
TRBD2	TRBV20-1	TRBJ2-2	13	few	TGCAGTGCCCTAGCGGCTAACACCGGGGAGCTGTTTTTT	CSALAANTGELFF
TRBD1	TRBV5-5	TRBJ1-1	13	few	TGTGCCAGCAGCGTGGGACAGGGGTCTGAAGCTTTCTTT	CASSVGQGSEAFF
TRBD2	TRBV4-1	TRBJ2-7	17	NA	TGCGCCAGCAGCCAAGAAGGGGGGGGGCTAGCGGGCTACGAGCAGTACTTC	CASSQEGGGLAGYEQYF
NA	TRBV13	TRBJ1-5	15	many	TGTGCCAGCAGCTTAGGTCAGGGAGGAGATCAGCCCCAGCATTTT	CASSLGQGGDQPQHF
TRBD1	TRBV7-9	TRBJ1-1	13	few	TGTGCCAGCAGCCAGACAGGGGTAACTGAAGCTTTCTTT	CASSQTGVTEAFF
TRBD1	TRBV12-3/TRBV12-4	TRBJ1-5	15	few	TGTGCCAGCCGCCCCAGGGGGGGGCGCAATCAGCCCCAGCATTTT	CASRPRGGRNQPQHF
NA	TRBV28	TRBJ1-6	11	few	TGTGCCAGCTTTGGGATAATGTCCCTCCACTTT	CASFGIMSLHF
NA	TRBV27	TRBJ1-1	14	many	TGTGCCAGCAGTTTGTCTCAGGGTAACACTGAAGCTTTCTTT	CASSLSQGNTEAFF
NA	TRBV5-1	TRBJ1-1	16	many	TGCGCCAGCCGCCCGTTCTCGATGCGTCGCGGCACTGAAGCTTTCTTT	CASRPFSMRRGTEAFF
TRBD1	TRBV10-3	TRBJ1-3	17	NA	TGTGCCATCAGTGAGTCGTTGGGACAGGGGGCTGGAAACACCATATATTTT	CAISESLGQGAGNTIYF
TRBD1	TRBV27	TRBJ1-1	15	NA	TGTGCCAGCAGACAGGGGCTATCCATGAACACTGAAGCTTTCTTT	CASRQGLSMNTEAFF
NA	TRBV7-9	TRBJ2-5	15	NA	TGTGCCAGCAGCACCGACAGGACCCACCAAGAGACCCAGTACTTC	CASSTDRTHQETQYF